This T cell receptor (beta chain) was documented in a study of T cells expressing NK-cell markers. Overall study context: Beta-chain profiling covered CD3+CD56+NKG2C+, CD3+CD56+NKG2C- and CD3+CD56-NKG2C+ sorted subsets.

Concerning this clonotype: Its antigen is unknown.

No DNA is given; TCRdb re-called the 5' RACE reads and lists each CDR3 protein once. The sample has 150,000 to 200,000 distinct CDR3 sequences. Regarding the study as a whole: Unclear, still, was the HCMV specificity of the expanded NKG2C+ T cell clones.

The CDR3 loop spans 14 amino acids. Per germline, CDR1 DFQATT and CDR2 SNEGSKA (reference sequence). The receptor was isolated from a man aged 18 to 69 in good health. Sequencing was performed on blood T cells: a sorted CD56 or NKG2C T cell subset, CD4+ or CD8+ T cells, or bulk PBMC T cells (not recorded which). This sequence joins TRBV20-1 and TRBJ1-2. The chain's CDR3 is CSVRAGGEDYGYTF.